This T cell receptor beta chain is from a study of cytomegalovirus exposure and HLA in healthy donors. Study at large: The Caucasian-associated ancestry cluster held about 80% of 398 genotyped donors.

Study-wide points: A later analysis showed TCR association rates differing by HLA locus, peaking at DRB1 and lowest at HLA-C.

The CDR3 runs 15 residues. V gave up 8 bases and J gave up 0 bases; unmatched junction bases: 8. The germline gives CDR1 SGHDT, CDR2 YYEEEE. Of note for this clone: Its antigen remains unidentified.

Primers for the PCR totalled 60 Vbeta and 13 Jbeta. Clones were sequenced by immunoSEQ multiplex PCR, and TCRdb holds only the in-frame ones, with some missing. The data hold about 200,000 clones, with around 80% observed a single time. The chain has TRBV5-6 and TRBJ1-1; the match to TRBD1 covers 9 bases. The sequence was obtained from a man in his late teens or twenties in good health and CMV-seronegative. The sequenced sample was PBMCs. The CDR3 loop reads CARGQGTHMNTEAFF. Here the CDR3 DNA reads TGTGCCAGAGGACAGGGGACCCACATGAACACTGAAGCTTTCTTT. The full variable domain, its missing parts supplied by reference TRBV5-6 and TRBJ1-1, is DAGVTQSPTHLIKTRGQQVTLRCSPKSGHDTVSWYQQALGQGPQFIFQYYEEEERQRGNFPDRFSGHQFPNYSSELNVNALLLGDSALYLCARGQGTHMNTEAFFGQGTRLTVV.